The next 28 T cell receptor beta chains were all read from a single sample in a study of cytotoxic CD8 clonotypes in ibrutinib-treated CLL. Method: immunoSEQ multiplex PCR; TCRdb's copy keeps in-frame clones and lacks some. The sample has 45,000 to 50,000 clones; roughly 53% are singletons. The sample here was PBMCs, taken after 12 months of ibrutinib treatment. These receptors were taken from a human donor with chronic lymphocytic leukemia.

This clone turned up a few times. The chain has TRBV5-1 and TRBJ1-1; 8 bases align to TRBD1. V lost 0 bases, J lost 4 bases, and 8 bases stayed unmatched. Germline CDR1 and CDR2: SGHRS and YFSETQ. The CDR3 covers 16 residues. The DNA for the CDR3 is TGCGCCAGCAGCTTGGGAGGCAGGGGGCAAAGCACTGAAGCTTTCTTT. As protein: CASSLGGRGQSTEAFF.

There are a few counts of this clone. The CDR3 DNA reads as TGTGCCAGCAGTGAAGGCTTGACAGGGTTTGATACGCAGTATTTT. As protein: CASSEGLTGFDTQYF. The rearrangement uses TRBV2 and TRBJ2-3; 7 nucleotides line up with TRBD1. The CDR3 covers 15 residues. V lost 1 base, J lost 6 bases, and 7 bases stayed unmatched. The germline gives CDR1 SNHLY, CDR2 FYNNEI. The full variable domain, its missing parts supplied by reference TRBV2 and TRBJ2-3, is EPEVTQTPSHQVTQMGQEVILRCVPISNHLYFYWYRQILGQKVEFLVSFYNNEISEKSEIFDDQFSVERPDGSNFTLKIRSTKLEDSAMYFCASSEGLTGFDTQYFGPGTRLTVL.

This clone was observed a few times. This rearrangement joins TRBV6-1 to TRBJ2-5; 7 bases line up with TRBD2. Looked up from germline, CDR1 is MNHNS and CDR2 is SASEGT. CDR3 length: 15 residues. V lost 6 bases to trimming and J lost 5 bases; unmatched junction nucleotides: 12. Written as DNA, the CDR3 is TGTGCCAGCAGGGATAACAACGGGGGGTTGGAGACCCAGTACTTC. Translating gives CASRDNNGGLETQYF.

This clone has only a few counts. This chain joins TRBV6-6 and TRBJ1-5, with 9 positions matching TRBD1. Germline V CDR1 and CDR2: MNHNY, SVGAGI (reference sequence). The J segment lost 5 bases and the V segment lost 3 bases, leaving 5 bases of the junction unmatched. The CDR3 has 15 residues. Written as DNA, the CDR3 is TGTGCCAGCAGTTATTCCGACAGGGGGTATCAGCCCCAGCATTTT. Translated: CASSYSDRGYQPQHF.

This clone was counted a few times. This chain links TRBV11-3 with TRBJ1-5; D is undetermined. The V end lost 2 bases, the J end lost 7 bases, and 12 bases lay between the germline ends. Germline CDR1 reads SGHNT; CDR2 reads YENEEA. This CDR3 has 14 residues. The CDR3 sequence is CASSLKWIGQPQHF. The CDR3 bases are TGTGCCAGCAGCTTAAAGTGGATAGGGCAGCCCCAGCATTTT.

Only one count was recorded for this clone. The chain is built from TRBV6-1 and TRBJ2-7, with D possibly called TRBD1 or TRBD2 (7 bases each). CDR1 MNHNS and CDR2 SASEGT come from the germline V gene. V lost 1 base to trimming and J lost 5 bases, with 15 bases between them. The CDR3 sequence is 15 residues long. In DNA form, the CDR3 reads TGTGCCAGCAGTGAAGACGGGCAGGGGGGGGACGAGCAGTACTTC. Translated: CASSEDGQGGDEQYF.

The chain links TRBV5-6 to TRBJ1-1, with 7 nucleotides matching TRBD1. Trimming at V came to 0 bases and at J to 3 bases, leaving 5 bases not matched to a gene. Germline CDR1 and CDR2: SGHDT and YYEEEE. The CDR3 sequence is 15 residues long. The CDR3 loop reads CASSLDRGRDTEAFF. The CDR3 DNA sequence: TGTGCCAGCAGCTTGGACAGGGGAAGAGACACTGAAGCTTTCTTT.

The CDR3 is CASSLVPRWVYGYTF. The CDR3 region has the DNA TGTGCCAGCAGCTTAGTGCCCCGGTGGGTCTATGGCTACACCTTC. The V gene is TRBV7-2, the J gene TRBJ1-2; no definite D call. Germline values: CDR1 SGHTA, CDR2 FQGNSA. The CDR3 is made up of 15 amino acids. The ends were cut back, 1 base at V and 4 bases at J, with 13 bases in the middle. Full variable domain (remainder filled in from reference TRBV7-2 and TRBJ1-2): GAGVSQSPSNKVTEKGKDVELRCDPISGHTALYWYRQSLGQGLEFLIYFQGNSAPDKSGLPSDRFSAERTGGSVSTLTIQRTQQEDSAVYLCASSLVPRWVYGYTFGSGTRLTVV.

The chain carries TRBV30 and TRBJ2-5; D is possibly TRBD2 (5 bases). V was shortened by 7 bases and J by 11 bases, with 17 bases between the two germline ends. CDR1 GTSNPN and CDR2 SVGIG come from the germline V gene (reference sequence). The CDR3 length is 11 residues. The CDR3 DNA is TGTGCCTCCAGCACGAAGGGAGAGCAGTACTTC. This translates into CASSTKGEQYF.

J is TRBJ1-1 and V is TRBV11-3; D gene uncertain. The germline V gene has CDR1 SGHNT and CDR2 YENEEA. The V end lost 1 base, the J end lost 7 bases, and 10 bases lay between the germline ends. This CDR3 region has 13 residues. This CDR3 is CASSLGEGYEAFF. The CDR3 DNA follows: TGTGCCAGCAGCTTAGGGGAGGGATATGAAGCTTTCTTT.

In this sample, this clone turned up a few times. This chain connects TRBV29-1 to TRBJ2-2, with TRBD2 matching 13 bases. From germline, CDR1 is SQVTM and CDR2 ANQGSEA. This CDR3 is built from 16 residues. Trimming cost V 1 base and J 4 bases; bases outside gene matches: 3. For the CDR3, the DNA is TGCAGCGTTGAAGGGGGACTAGCGGGACCCACCGGGGAGCTGTTTTTT. It encodes CSVEGGLAGPTGELFF.

This clone was seen repeatedly, ten times or more. This sequence joins TRBV30 and TRBJ2-7; D is ambiguous. The V end lost 2 bases, the J end lost 3 bases, and 11 bases lay between the germline ends. The germline V gene has CDR1 GTSNPN and CDR2 SVGIG (reference sequence). This CDR3 has 13 residues. The CDR3 loop reads CAWSLVGFYEQYF. For the CDR3, the DNA is TGTGCCTGGAGTTTAGTAGGATTCTACGAGCAGTACTTC.

This clone appeared a few times. The V and J genes are TRBV5-1 and TRBJ1-1; D remains ambiguous. The CDR3 has 14 residues. From germline, CDR1 is SGHRS and CDR2 YFSETQ. V lost 1 base, J lost 6 bases, and 13 bases lay in between. The CDR3 protein is CASSLSPGTSEAFF. The CDR3 nucleotides are TGCGCCAGCAGCTTGTCTCCAGGTACGTCTGAAGCTTTCTTT.

The gene calls are TRBV6-1 and TRBJ1-1; 8 nucleotides match TRBD1. The J segment lost 4 bases and the V segment lost 7 bases, leaving 11 bases of the junction unmatched. There are 15 residues in the CDR3. Germline lookup yields CDR1 MNHNS and CDR2 SASEGT. Here the CDR3 DNA reads TGTGCCAGCACCGAGGGCAGGGGGCTGGGCACTGAAGCTTTCTTT. Translated: CASTEGRGLGTEAFF.

This chain uses TRBV29-1 with TRBJ1-2; TRBD1 matches 8 bases. V dropped 6 bases and J dropped 7; count of bases not matched to a gene: 7. The CDR3 length is 12 residues. Germline CDR1 is SQVTM and CDR2 is ANQGSEA. The CDR3 DNA is TGCAGCGTGCCGGGACAGGCGAGTGGCTACACCTTC. Encoded protein: CSVPGQASGYTF.

V gene TRBV15 combines with J gene TRBJ1-4, with 8 bases aligning to TRBD1. Trimming took 5 bases from V and 7 from J; bases not matched to a gene: 6. Germline CDR1 LNHNV, CDR2 YYDKDF (reference sequence). The CDR3 loop spans 14 amino acids. CDR3 nucleotide sequence: TGTGCCACCAGCTCGGGACAGGCCCCTGAAAAACTGTTTTTT. Protein product: CATSSGQAPEKLFF.

The CDR3 sequence is CASSLGGEDGANVLTF. Written as DNA, the CDR3 is TGTGCCAGCAGCTTAGGAGGGGAAGACGGGGCCAACGTCCTGACTTTC. This chain joins TRBV7-2 and TRBJ2-6, with D possibly called TRBD1 or TRBD2 (5 bases each). The CDR3 totals 16 residues. The V end lost 1 base, the J end lost 4 bases, and 11 bases lay between the germline ends. Looked up from germline, CDR1 is SGHTA and CDR2 is FQGNSA.

This clone occurred many times. The V call is TRBV5-4, the J call TRBJ2-2; 15 bases fit TRBD2. The germline V gene has CDR1 SGHNT and CDR2 YYREEE (reference sequence). The CDR3 is 17 residues long. Losses at the gene ends were 5 bases for V and 1 base for J; bases not matched to a gene: 3. CDR3 sequence: CASRQGLAGGNTGELFF. CDR3 DNA sequence: TGTGCCAGCAGACAGGGACTAGCGGGAGGGAACACCGGGGAGCTGTTTTTT.

The rearrangement links TRBV6-4 to TRBJ1-3, with D possibly TRBD1 on 5 matching bases. Trimming removed 0 bases from V and 0 bases from J, with 9 bases in between. Germline V gene data show CDR1 as MRHNA and CDR2 as SNTAGT. The CDR3 is 16 amino acids. The CDR3 spells CASSDSGDNSGNTIYF. CDR3 sequence (DNA): TGTGCCAGCAGTGACTCGGGGGATAACTCTGGAAACACCATATATTTT.

The rearrangement joins TRBV4-1 to TRBJ2-1, with TRBD1 identical over 7 bases. This CDR3 has 16 residues. CDR1 is MGHRA, CDR2 YSYEKL, per germline. The V gene end was trimmed by 0 bases and the J gene end by 6 bases; junction bases not matched to a gene: 8. Here the CDR3 DNA reads TGCGCCAGCAGCCAAGAAAGGGGGCACCCTGTCAATGAGCAGTTCTTC. It yields the protein CASSQERGHPVNEQFF.

The chain has TRBV29-1 and TRBJ2-5, with 7 bases identical to TRBD2. The CDR3 extends over 14 amino acids. Germline V lookup: CDR1 SQVTM, CDR2 ANQGSEA. V shed 3 bases, J shed 5 bases, and the junction held 9 bases outside the gene matches. CDR3 DNA sequence: TGCAGCGTTGACGGCGACAAAGCGGGGGAGACCCAGTACTTC. Protein: CSVDGDKAGETQYF. The whole variable domain, remainder taken from reference TRBV29-1 and TRBJ2-5, is SAVISQKPSRDICQRGTSLTIQCQVDSQVTMMFWYRQQPGQSLTLIATANQGSEATYESGFVIDKFPISRPNLTFSTLTVSNMSPEDSSIYLCSVDGDKAGETQYFGPGTRLLVL.

The chain couples TRBV28 to TRBJ2-7; 10 bases match TRBD2. Germline values: CDR1 MDHEN, CDR2 SYDVKM. V dropped 3 bases and J dropped 7; count of bases not matched to a gene: 9. CDR3 length: 15 residues. CDR3 sequence reads: CASSFRTSGFEEQYF. For the CDR3, the DNA is TGTGCCAGCAGTTTTCGGACTAGCGGCTTTGAGGAGCAGTACTTC.

This rearrangement joins TRBV10-3 to TRBJ2-3, with TRBD2 matching over 9 bases. Germline trimming cut 4 bases from V and 0 bases from J; bases unmatched to any gene: 8. Germline V lookup: CDR1 ENHRY, CDR2 SYGVKD. There are 17 residues in the CDR3. The CDR3 loop reads CAISGVSGSSSTDTQYF. CDR3 in DNA: TGTGCCATCAGTGGAGTTAGCGGGAGCTCTAGCACAGATACGCAGTATTTT.

This clone was seen more than once but under ten times. The J gene is TRBJ2-2, the V gene TRBV5-1; 13 positions match TRBD2. Germline loops: CDR1 SGHRS, CDR2 YFSETQ. The V segment lost 4 bases and the J segment 6 bases; nucleotides outside the gene matches: 9. The CDR3 extends over 17 amino acids. The CDR3 here is CASSIRTSGSNAGELFF. In nucleotides, the CDR3 is TGCGCCAGCAGCATACGGACTAGCGGGAGTAACGCCGGGGAGCTGTTTTTT.

This clone was seen a few times. The genes are TRBV18 and TRBJ2-7, with 12 bases fitting TRBD1. Germline-derived CDR1 and CDR2 are KGHSH and LQKENI. V dropped 2 bases and J dropped 4; count of bases not matched to a gene: 3. This CDR3 spans 15 amino acids. CDR3: CASSPGTGGEYEQYF. In DNA form, the CDR3 reads TGTGCCAGCTCACCAGGGACAGGGGGCGAGTACGAGCAGTACTTC.

The chain links TRBV19 to TRBJ1-5; TRBD1 is a possible D gene (5 bases). The V gene's germline CDR1 is LNHDA and CDR2 SQIVND (reference sequence). The V gene lost 3 bases and the J gene lost 2 bases, with 11 bases spanning the gap. CDR3 size: 15 residues. In DNA form, the CDR3 reads TGTGCCAGTAGTATTGAGGACATTGGCAATCAGCCCCAGCATTTT. It yields the protein CASSIEDIGNQPQHF.

The table lists this clone with a few counts. V is TRBV9 and J is TRBJ2-3; the D gene is possibly TRBD2 (5 bases). The V and J ends lost 3 bases and 8 bases respectively, with 13 bases between them. The CDR3 consists of 13 residues. Germline V CDR1 and CDR2: SGDLS, YYNGEE. CDR3 DNA sequence: TGTGCCAGCAGCGCCTTCACTAGGCCTACGCAGTATTTT. Translated: CASSAFTRPTQYF.

There are many counts of this clone. V gene TRBV5-4 combines with J gene TRBJ2-7, with 7 positions matching TRBD1. Germline V gene sequence: CDR1 SGHNT, CDR2 YYREEE (reference sequence). CDR3 length: 12 residues. The junction had 4 bases not matched to a gene; V was cut back by 4 bases and J by 6 bases. The CDR3 protein is CASSEQGIEQYF. The CDR3 DNA reads TGTGCCAGCAGCGAACAGGGGATCGAGCAGTACTTC. The full variable domain, in which reference TRBV5-4 and TRBJ2-7 provide the parts outside the CDR3, is ETGVTQSPTHLIKTRGQQVTLRCSSQSGHNTVSWYQQALGQGPQFIFQYYREEENGRGNFPPRFSGLQFPNYSSELNVNALELDDSALYLCASSEQGIEQYFGPGTRLTVT.